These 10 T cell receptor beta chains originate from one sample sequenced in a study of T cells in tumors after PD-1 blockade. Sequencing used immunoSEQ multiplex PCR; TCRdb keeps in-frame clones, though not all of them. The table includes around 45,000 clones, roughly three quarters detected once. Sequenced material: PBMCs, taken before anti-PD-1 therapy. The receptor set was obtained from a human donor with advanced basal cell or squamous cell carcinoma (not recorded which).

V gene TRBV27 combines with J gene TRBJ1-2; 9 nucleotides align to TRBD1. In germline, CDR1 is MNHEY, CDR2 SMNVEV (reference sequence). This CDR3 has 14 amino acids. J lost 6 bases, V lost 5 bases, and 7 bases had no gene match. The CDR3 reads CASSTQQGADGYTF. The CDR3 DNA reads TGTGCCAGCAGTACCCAACAGGGGGCCGATGGCTACACCTTC.

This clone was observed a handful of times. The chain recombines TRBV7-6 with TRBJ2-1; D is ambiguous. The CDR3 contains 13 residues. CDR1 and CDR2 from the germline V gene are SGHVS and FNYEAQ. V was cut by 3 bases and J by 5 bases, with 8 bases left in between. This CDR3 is CASSFTLNNEQFF. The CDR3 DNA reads TGTGCCAGCAGCTTTACGCTCAACAATGAGCAGTTCTTC.

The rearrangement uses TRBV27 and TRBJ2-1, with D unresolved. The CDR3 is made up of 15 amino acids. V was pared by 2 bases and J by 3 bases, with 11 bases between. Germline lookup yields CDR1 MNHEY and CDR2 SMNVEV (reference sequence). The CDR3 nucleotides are TGTGCCAGCAGTTTAGTCCCTCCCTACTACAATGAGCAGTTCTTC. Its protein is CASSLVPPYYNEQFF.

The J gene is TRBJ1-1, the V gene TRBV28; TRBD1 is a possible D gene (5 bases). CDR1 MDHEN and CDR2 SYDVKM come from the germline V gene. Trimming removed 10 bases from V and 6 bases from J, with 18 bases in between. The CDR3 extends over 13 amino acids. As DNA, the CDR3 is TGTGCCATCGTCCTTCAGGGCTTATCTGAAGCTTTCTTT. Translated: CAIVLQGLSEAFF.

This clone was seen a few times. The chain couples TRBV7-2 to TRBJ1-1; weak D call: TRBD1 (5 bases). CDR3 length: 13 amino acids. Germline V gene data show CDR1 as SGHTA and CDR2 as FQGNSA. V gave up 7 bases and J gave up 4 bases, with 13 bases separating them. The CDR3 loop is CASNLGGGTEAFF. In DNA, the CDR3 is TGTGCCAGCAACCTGGGGGGGGGCACTGAAGCTTTCTTT.

CDR3 DNA sequence: TGTGCCAGCACAGGGGCGAGCTCCTACAATGAGCAGTTCTTC. It is translated as CASTGASSYNEQFF. The V gene is TRBV28, the J gene TRBJ2-1; weak D call: TRBD1 (6 bases). V lost 7 bases and J lost 0, with 10 bases in between. Germline CDR1 and CDR2: MDHEN and SYDVKM. The CDR3 spans 14 residues.

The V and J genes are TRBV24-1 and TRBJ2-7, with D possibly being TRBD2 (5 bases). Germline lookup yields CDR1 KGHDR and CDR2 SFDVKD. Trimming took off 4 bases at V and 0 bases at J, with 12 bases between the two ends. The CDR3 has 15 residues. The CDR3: CATSEMVEGSYEQYF. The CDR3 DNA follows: TGTGCCACCAGTGAAATGGTCGAGGGCTCCTACGAGCAGTACTTC.

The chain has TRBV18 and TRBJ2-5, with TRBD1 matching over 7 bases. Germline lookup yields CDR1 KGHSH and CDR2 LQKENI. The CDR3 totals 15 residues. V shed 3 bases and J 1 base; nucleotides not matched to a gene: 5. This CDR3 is CASSPDRTGQETQYF. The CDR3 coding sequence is TGTGCCAGCTCACCGGACAGGACAGGCCAAGAGACCCAGTACTTC.

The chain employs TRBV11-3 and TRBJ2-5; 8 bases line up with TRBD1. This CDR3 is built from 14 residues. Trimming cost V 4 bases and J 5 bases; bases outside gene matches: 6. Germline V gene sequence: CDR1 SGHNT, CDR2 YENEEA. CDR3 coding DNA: TGTGCCAGCAGCTCCAGGACAGGGATCGAGACCCAGTACTTC. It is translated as CASSSRTGIETQYF.

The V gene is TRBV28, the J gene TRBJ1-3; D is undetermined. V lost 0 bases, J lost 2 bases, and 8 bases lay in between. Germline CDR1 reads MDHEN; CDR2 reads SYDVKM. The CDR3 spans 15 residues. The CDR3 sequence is CASSLWQGTGNTIYF. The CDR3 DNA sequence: TGTGCCAGCAGTTTATGGCAAGGGACTGGAAACACCATATATTTT.